A single sample is the source of the 28 T cell receptor beta chains below, sequenced in a study of blood T cells in healthy people across ages. The authors ran a second PCR of 7 to 11 cycles using a sample-barcoded 5' primer and a J-beta primer mix. TCRdb fed the 5' RACE reads into MiXCR, producing one record per CDR3 protein. Among about 680,000 distinct CDR3 sequences listed, around half were seen once. The source material was blood. These receptors came from a woman in her sixties or seventies in good health.

This clonotype was picked up a small number of times. V gene TRBV20-1 combines with J gene TRBJ2-5, with 14 bases fitting TRBD2. TRBJ2-7 matches the DNA end more closely, so the J call is doubtful. The germline V gene encodes CDR1 DFQATT and CDR2 SNEGSKA (reference sequence). The CDR3 consists of 14 residues. The CDR3 region is CSVRTSGRNYEQYF. Written as DNA, the CDR3 is TGCAGTGTTAGGACTAGCGGGAGGAACTACGAGCAGTACTTC.

This clonotype has only a few counts. The genes are TRBV27 and TRBJ1-2, with 7 positions matching TRBD1. The CDR3 has 13 amino acids. The V segment lost 4 bases and the J segment 7 bases; nucleotides outside the gene matches: 6. Germline-derived CDR1 and CDR2 are MNHEY and SMNVEV (reference sequence). CDR3 in DNA: TGTGCCAGCAGTTCACAGGGGCTTGCTGGCTACACCTTC. Its translation is CASSSQGLAGYTF.

The V gene is TRBV30, the J gene TRBJ2-1, with D perhaps matching TRBD1 (6 bases). V lost 3 bases to trimming and J lost 2 bases, with 14 bases between them. Per germline, CDR1 GTSNPN and CDR2 SVGIG (reference sequence). The CDR3 sequence is 15 residues long. In DNA, the CDR3 is TGTGCCTGGAGGCGTGAGGGGGAGCCCTACAATGAGCAGTTCTTC. Amino acids: CAWRREGEPYNEQFF. Full variable domain (remainder filled in from reference TRBV30 and TRBJ2-1): SQTIHQWPATLVQPVGSPLSLECTVEGTSNPNLYWYRQAAGRGLQLLFYSVGIGQISSEVPQNLSASRPQDRQFILSSKKLLLSDSGFYLCAWRREGEPYNEQFFGPGTRLTVL.

This clonotype occurred a few times. The V and J genes are TRBV7-2 and TRBJ2-1; D call uncertain. This CDR3 is built from 10 residues. Looked up from germline, CDR1 is SGHTA and CDR2 is FQGNSA. The V and J ends lost 11 bases and 9 bases respectively, with 11 bases between them. This chain's CDR3 is CASAAGEQFF. The CDR3 DNA reads as TGTGCCTCAGCCGCAGGTGAGCAGTTCTTC.

This clonotype was recorded at least ten times. The rearrangement links TRBV7-2 to TRBJ2-5; D unresolved. This CDR3 spans 14 amino acids. The V gene lost 5 bases and the J gene lost 0 bases, with 10 bases spanning the gap. Germline CDR1 SGHTA, CDR2 FQGNSA. The chain's CDR3 is CASSRDNHQETQYF. The CDR3 nucleotides are TGTGCCAGCAGCCGTGACAATCACCAAGAGACCCAGTACTTC. Full variable domain (remainder filled in from reference TRBV7-2 and TRBJ2-5): GAGVSQSPSNKVTEKGKDVELRCDPISGHTALYWYRQSLGQGLEFLIYFQGNSAPDKSGLPSDRFSAERTGGSVSTLTIQRTQQEDSAVYLCASSRDNHQETQYFGPGTRLLVL.

The chain links TRBV20-1 to TRBJ1-6, with 7 bases lining up with TRBD1. J gave up 10 bases and V 2 bases, and 14 bases lay outside the gene matches. This CDR3 spans 16 amino acids. The germline gives CDR1 DFQATT, CDR2 SNEGSKA (reference sequence). In DNA form, the CDR3 reads TGCAGTGCTAGACCTTCCGGACAGGAGCGACAGTCACCCCTCCACTTT. This encodes CSARPSGQERQSPLHF.

The chain is built from TRBV18 and TRBJ2-5; TRBD2 aligns across 15 bases. The J call is uncertain, as TRBJ2-7 better fits the DNA end. Germline V gene data show CDR1 as KGHSH and CDR2 as LQKENI. The CDR3 covers 17 residues. This CDR3 is CASSAVRTSGRAHEQYF. For the CDR3, the DNA is TGTGCCAGCTCAGCCGTCCGGACTAGCGGGAGGGCCCACGAGCAGTACTTC.

The sample holds a few counts of this clonotype. The V and J genes are TRBV5-1 and TRBJ2-4; D perhaps matches TRBD1 (5 bases). The J call may be incorrect, as the DNA end agrees better with TRBJ2-5. From germline, CDR1 is SGHRS and CDR2 YFSETQ. The CDR3 length is 15 residues. CDR3 sequence reads: CASSPRQPNQETQYF. In DNA form, the CDR3 reads TGCGCCAGCAGCCCGCGACAGCCAAATCAAGAGACCCAGTACTTC.

This chain connects TRBV28 to TRBJ2-1; D gene unclear. The CDR3 runs 14 residues. Germline loops: CDR1 MDHEN, CDR2 SYDVKM. The V end was cut by 5 bases, the J end by 4 bases, with 12 bases between. This CDR3 is CASSETNVYNEQFF. As DNA, the CDR3 is TGTGCCAGCAGTGAGACAAACGTGTACAATGAGCAGTTCTTC.

V gene TRBV20-1 combines with J gene TRBJ2-4, with D possibly matching TRBD2 (6 bases). The J call may be incorrect, as the DNA end agrees better with TRBJ2-7. This CDR3 is 13 amino acids long. Germline V CDR1 and CDR2: DFQATT, SNEGSKA (reference sequence). CDR3 amino acids: CSALGGRVYEQYF. The CDR3 DNA is TGCAGTGCGCTCGGGGGACGGGTGTACGAGCAGTACTTC.

The rearrangement joins TRBV7-2 to TRBJ2-3; no reliable D call. The CDR3 contains 14 residues. Trimming removed 0 bases from V and 2 bases from J, with 6 bases in between. From germline, CDR1 is SGHTA and CDR2 FQGNSA. This chain's CDR3 is CASSLAEATDTQYF. The CDR3 bases are TGTGCCAGCAGCTTAGCGGAAGCCACAGATACGCAGTATTTT.

The chain combines TRBV27 with TRBJ1-2; a weak D match, TRBD1 (5 bases). The CDR3 covers 13 residues. CDR1 is MNHEY, CDR2 SMNVEV, per germline (reference sequence). V lost 0 bases and J lost 7, with 9 bases in between. The CDR3 DNA reads as TGTGCCAGCAGTTTATCGGGGGACGGTGGCTACACCTTC. Amino acid sequence: CASSLSGDGGYTF.

This chain joins TRBV4-1 and TRBJ2-7; 12 nucleotides align to TRBD2. Trimming at V came to 3 bases and at J to 1 base, leaving 4 bases not matched to a gene. Germline assignment: CDR1 MGHRA and CDR2 YSYEKL. CDR3 size: 16 residues. The CDR3 region has the DNA TGCGCCAGCAGCCAGCACGGACTAGCGGGGTCCTACGAGCAGTACTTC. Translated, it gives CASSQHGLAGSYEQYF.

CDR3 protein: CASSRGASEGYEQYF. CDR3 DNA: TGTGCCAGCAGTCGGGGGGCTAGCGAGGGATACGAGCAGTACTTC. The genes are TRBV7-9 and TRBJ2-7, with a weak D call TRBD2 (7 bases). The germline V gene has CDR1 SEHNR and CDR2 FQNEAQ (reference sequence). Between the trimmed V and J ends, which lost 6 bases and 4 bases, there was a span of 19 bases. The CDR3 is 15 residues long.

The CDR3 loop is CSARDAGVRFNEQFF. The CDR3 nucleotides read TGCAGTGCTAGAGATGCGGGAGTAAGGTTCAATGAGCAGTTCTTC. This chain links TRBV20-1 with TRBJ2-1; 7 bases fit TRBD2. The CDR3 length is 15 residues. The ends lost 0 bases at V and 6 bases at J; junction bases unmatched: 8. CDR1 is DFQATT and CDR2 is SNEGSKA in the germline V gene (reference sequence).

J is TRBJ2-1 and V is TRBV11-2; 15 positions agree with TRBD2. CDR3 length equals 15 residues. Germline trimming cut 4 bases from V and 10 bases from J; bases unmatched to any gene: 5. The V gene's germline CDR1 is SGHAT and CDR2 FQNNGV. The CDR3 is CASSSGTSGRYEQFF. DNA for the CDR3: TGTGCCAGCAGCTCAGGGACTAGCGGGAGGTACGAGCAGTTCTTC.

This clonotype was detected only a few times. The chain joins TRBV20-1 to TRBJ2-7; D is ambiguous. Trimming stripped 0 bases from V and 0 bases from J, with 9 bases between. Per the germline V gene, CDR1 is DFQATT and CDR2 is SNEGSKA (reference sequence). CDR3 size: 14 residues. The CDR3 region has the DNA TGCAGTGCTAGAGATCAGGATTCCTCCTACGAGCAGTACTTC. Translating gives CSARDQDSSYEQYF.

The chain has TRBV20-1 and TRBJ2-1, with 7 positions matching TRBD1. Germline CDR1 reads DFQATT; CDR2 reads SNEGSKA (reference sequence). V dropped 0 bases and J dropped 0; count of bases not matched to a gene: 11. This CDR3 spans 18 amino acids. The CDR3: CSARDLTGDRSSYNEQFF. For the CDR3, the DNA is TGCAGTGCTAGAGACCTAACAGGGGATAGGAGCTCCTACAATGAGCAGTTCTTC.

This clonotype was detected ten times or more. The chain has TRBV2 and TRBJ2-4, with D perhaps TRBD1 or TRBD2 (7 bases each). The CDR3 consists of 17 residues. The ends were cut back, 2 bases at V and 3 bases at J, with 17 bases in the middle. The germline CDR1 and CDR2 sequences are SNHLY and FYNNEI. The CDR3 DNA is TGTGCCAGCAGTGAAAGGGAGGGGGCGCGGGGCAAAAACATTCAGTACTTC. It codes for CASSEREGARGKNIQYF.

The sample holds a few counts of this clonotype. V gene TRBV29-1 combines with J gene TRBJ2-3; no firm D call. The CDR3 totals 13 residues. V lost 7 bases to trimming and J lost 0 bases, with 11 bases between them. Germline CDR1 and CDR2: SQVTM and ANQGSEA. The DNA for the CDR3 is TGCAGCGCCCAAGAGCCTAGCACAGATACGCAGTATTTT. Its protein product is CSAQEPSTDTQYF.

The genes are TRBV15 and TRBJ2-3, with TRBD1 as a possible D gene (6 bases). The CDR3 has 14 residues. Germline CDR1 and CDR2: LNHNV and YYDKDF (reference sequence). V lost 4 bases, J lost 2 bases, and 10 bases lay in between. The CDR3 nucleotides are TGTGCCACCAGCAAAGGACAGTTCACAGATACGCAGTATTTT. It encodes CATSKGQFTDTQYF.

This chain links TRBV6-2 or TRBV6-3 with TRBJ2-1, with TRBD1 matching over 7 bases. This CDR3 region has 15 residues. V trimming: 7 bases; J trimming: 2 bases; junction bases outside the gene matches: 8. Germline lookup yields CDR1 MNHEY and CDR2 SVGEGT. CDR3 in DNA: TGTGCCAGCACAGCTAGGGGACAGACCTACAATGAGCAGTTCTTC. Amino acids: CASTARGQTYNEQFF.

The rearrangement links TRBV28 to TRBJ2-4, with D tentatively TRBD1 (5 bases). Between the trimmed V and J ends, which lost 5 bases and 6 bases, there was a span of 14 bases. From germline, CDR1 is MDHEN and CDR2 SYDVKM. There are 14 residues in the CDR3. CDR3 sequence reads: CASSVRQPRNIQYF. The CDR3 DNA reads TGTGCCAGCAGTGTCCGACAGCCCAGAAACATTCAGTACTTC.

The V and J genes are TRBV20-1 and TRBJ1-1, with D possibly TRBD1 on 5 matching bases. Germline V lookup: CDR1 DFQATT, CDR2 SNEGSKA (reference sequence). The length of the CDR3 is 14 residues. V was clipped by 3 bases and J by 3 bases, with 14 bases between them. DNA for the CDR3: TGCAGTGCTAGTTCTCCCCAGGGCCACACTGAAGCTTTCTTT. The encoded protein is CSASSPQGHTEAFF.

The chain combines TRBV20-1 with TRBJ1-2; maybe TRBD1 (6 bases). The V and J ends lost 3 bases and 2 bases respectively, with 13 bases between them. Germline CDR1 and CDR2: DFQATT and SNEGSKA (reference sequence). The CDR3 length is 14 residues. The CDR3 is CSASEQGWNYGYTF. The CDR3 DNA is TGCAGTGCTAGTGAACAGGGCTGGAACTATGGCTACACCTTC.

A few counts support this clonotype. This chain links TRBV2 with TRBJ2-1; D is perhaps TRBD2 (6 bases). Trimming pared 8 bases from V and 10 bases from J, leaving 18 bases between. The CDR3 runs 13 residues. Per the germline V gene, CDR1 is SNHLY and CDR2 is FYNNEI. For the CDR3, the DNA is TGTGCCAGCGGACGGGACTTCTCAAGCGAGCAGTTCTTC. Translated: CASGRDFSSEQFF.

V usage is TRBV4-1 and J usage is TRBJ1-3; unclear D gene. The germline V gene has CDR1 MGHRA and CDR2 YSYEKL. The CDR3 spans 16 residues. V was cut by 4 bases and J by 0 bases, with 13 bases left in between. The CDR3 DNA follows: TGCGCCAGCAGCCCGACATGGTCGAACTCTGGAAACACCATATATTTT. Protein product: CASSPTWSNSGNTIYF.

This clonotype was detected only once. DNA of the CDR3: TGTGCCAGCAGCTTTACCAGGGCTACTAATGAAAAACTGTTTTTT. It is translated as CASSFTRATNEKLFF. The chain combines TRBV7-9 with TRBJ1-4; D is perhaps TRBD1 (5 bases). The CDR3 is 15 amino acids. Germline values: CDR1 SEHNR, CDR2 FQNEAQ (reference sequence). Trimming stripped 3 bases from V and 2 bases from J, with 10 bases between.